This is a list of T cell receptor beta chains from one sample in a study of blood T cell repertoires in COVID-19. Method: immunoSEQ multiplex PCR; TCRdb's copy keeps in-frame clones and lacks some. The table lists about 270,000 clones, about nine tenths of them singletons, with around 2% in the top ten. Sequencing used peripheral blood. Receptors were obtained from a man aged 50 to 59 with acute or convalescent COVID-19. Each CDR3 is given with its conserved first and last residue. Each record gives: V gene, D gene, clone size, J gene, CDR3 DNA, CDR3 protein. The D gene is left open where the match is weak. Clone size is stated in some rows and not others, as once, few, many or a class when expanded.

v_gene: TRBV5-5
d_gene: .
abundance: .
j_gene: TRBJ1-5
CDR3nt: TGTGCCAGCAGCTTCTCGACAGCCGGGGGAACACAGCCCCAGCATTTT
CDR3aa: CASSFSTAGGTQPQHF

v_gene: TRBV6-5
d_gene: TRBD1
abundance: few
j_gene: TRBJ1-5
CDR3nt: TGTGCCAGCAGCTCCGGGACAGTCAATCAGCCCCAGCATTTT
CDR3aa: CASSSGTVNQPQHF

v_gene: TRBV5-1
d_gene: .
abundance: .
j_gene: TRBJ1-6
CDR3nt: TGCGCCAGCAGCTTGGAGTCGGGGATTGGTTCACCCCTCCACTTT
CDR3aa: CASSLESGIGSPLHF

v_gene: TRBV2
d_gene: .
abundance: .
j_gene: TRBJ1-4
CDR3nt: TGTGCCAGCAGTGAACCGGGCAGGGGACATGAAAAACTGTTTTTT
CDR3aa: CASSEPGRGHEKLFF

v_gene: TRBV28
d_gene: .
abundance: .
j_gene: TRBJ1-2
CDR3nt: TGTGCCAGCAGTTTCGGGGGGGGCTACACCTTC
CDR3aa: CASSFGGGYTF

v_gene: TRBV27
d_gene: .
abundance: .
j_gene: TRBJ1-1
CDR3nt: TGTGCCAGCAGTTCCCTCCTGGGAGGTAACACTGAAGCTTTCTTT
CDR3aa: CASSSLLGGNTEAFF

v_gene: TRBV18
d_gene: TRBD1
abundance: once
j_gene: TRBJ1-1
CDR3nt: TGTGCCAGCTCAGCGGAACAGGGGAAGAACACTGAAGCTTTCTTT
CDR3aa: CASSAEQGKNTEAFF

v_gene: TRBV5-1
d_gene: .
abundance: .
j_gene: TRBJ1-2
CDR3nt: TGCGCCAGCAGCAATGGACAGTCGGGGGGCCCGTCGTCAGGCTACACCTTC
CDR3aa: CASSNGQSGGPSSGYTF

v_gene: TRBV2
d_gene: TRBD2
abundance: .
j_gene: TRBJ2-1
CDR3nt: TGTGCCAGCAGTGAAGTATTGACTAGCGGGGGGGCCCCTAGGGGCAATGAGCAGTTCTTC
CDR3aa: CASSEVLTSGGAPRGNEQFF

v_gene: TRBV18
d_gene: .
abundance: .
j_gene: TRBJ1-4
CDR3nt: TGTGCCAGCTCCGAGGGGGCAACTAATGAAAAACTGTTTTTT
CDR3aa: CASSEGATNEKLFF

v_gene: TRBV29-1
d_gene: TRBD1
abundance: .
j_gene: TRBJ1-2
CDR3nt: TGCAGCGCGGAAGGGACAGCCGGTCCCACCTTC
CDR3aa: CSAEGTAGPTF

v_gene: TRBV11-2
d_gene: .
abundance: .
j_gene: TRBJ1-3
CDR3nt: TGTGCCAGCAGCTTAGATCTAAGGTGGGGGGAAAGCTCTGGAAACACCATATATTTT
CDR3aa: CASSLDLRWGESSGNTIYF

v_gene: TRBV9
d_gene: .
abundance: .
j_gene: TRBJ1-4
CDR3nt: TGTGCCAGCAGCGAGGCGGTGGCTAATGAAAAACTGTTTTTT
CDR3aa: CASSEAVANEKLFF

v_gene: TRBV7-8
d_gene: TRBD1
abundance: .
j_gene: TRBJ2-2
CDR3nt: TGTGCCAGCAGCCACGGGACAGGAAACACCGGGGAGCTGTTTTTT
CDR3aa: CASSHGTGNTGELFF

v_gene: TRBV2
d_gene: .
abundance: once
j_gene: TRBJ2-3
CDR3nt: TGTGCCGCGGGGCGGGGTCTTGCCAGGGATACGCAGTATTTT
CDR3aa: CAAGRGLARDTQYF

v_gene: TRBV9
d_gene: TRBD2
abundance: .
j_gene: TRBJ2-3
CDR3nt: TGTGCCAGCAGCTTCTCGGGGACTAGCGGTGATACGCAGTATTTT
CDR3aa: CASSFSGTSGDTQYF

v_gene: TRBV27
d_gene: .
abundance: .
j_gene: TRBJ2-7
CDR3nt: TGTGCCAGCAGTCTAGGACAGCGGAGCGTGTTGGAGCAGTACTTC
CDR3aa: CASSLGQRSVLEQYF

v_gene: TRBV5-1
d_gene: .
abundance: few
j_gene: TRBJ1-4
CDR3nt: TGCGCCAGCAGAAGGGAGACTAATGAAAAACTGTTTTTT
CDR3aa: CASRRETNEKLFF

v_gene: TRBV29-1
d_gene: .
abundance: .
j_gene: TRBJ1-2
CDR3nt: TGCAGCGTTGAGGAGCAGACGGGCTATGGCTACACCTTC
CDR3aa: CSVEEQTGYGYTF

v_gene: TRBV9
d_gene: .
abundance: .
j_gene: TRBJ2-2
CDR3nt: TGTGCCAGCAGCGCCCAGGGGAGCCCGATTCGCGGGGAGCTGTTTTTT
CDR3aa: CASSAQGSPIRGELFF

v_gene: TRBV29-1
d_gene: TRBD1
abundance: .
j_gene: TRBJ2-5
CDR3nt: TGCAGCGGCCGGACAGGGGGAGAGACCCAGTACTTC
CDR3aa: CSGRTGGETQYF

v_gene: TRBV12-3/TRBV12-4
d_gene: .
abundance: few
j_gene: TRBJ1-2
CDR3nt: TGTGCCAGCAGGGGACGCGGACTAGGCTACACCTTC
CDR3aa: CASRGRGLGYTF

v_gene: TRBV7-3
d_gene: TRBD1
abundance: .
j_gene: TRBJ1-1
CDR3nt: TGTGCCAGCAGCTTAAACCCCCCGGGACAGGGCGGGATCACTGAAGCTTTCTTT
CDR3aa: CASSLNPPGQGGITEAFF

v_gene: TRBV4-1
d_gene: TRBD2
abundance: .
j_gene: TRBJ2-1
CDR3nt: TGCGCCAGCAGCCTCAGCGGGGGGGCTATTGAGCAGTTCTTC
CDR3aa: CASSLSGGAIEQFF

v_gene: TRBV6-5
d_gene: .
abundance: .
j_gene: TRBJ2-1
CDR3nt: TGTGCCAGCACAAGGGGGGGGGTGCATGAGCAGTTCTTC
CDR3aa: CASTRGGVHEQFF

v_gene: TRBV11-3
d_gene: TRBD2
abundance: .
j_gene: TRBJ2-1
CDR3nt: TGTGCCAGCAGCTCCTCCCCCCCTAGCGGCAATGAGCAGTTCTTC
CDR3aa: CASSSSPPSGNEQFF

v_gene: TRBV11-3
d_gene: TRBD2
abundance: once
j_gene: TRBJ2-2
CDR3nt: TGTGCCAGCAGCTTTGGGACTAGCGGGGGGCAGGGCGGGGAGCTGTTTTTT
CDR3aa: CASSFGTSGGQGGELFF

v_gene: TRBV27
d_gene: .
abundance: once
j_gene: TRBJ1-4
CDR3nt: TGTGCCAGCAGTTTAGGAGGTTTGGCTAATGAAAAACTGTTTTTT
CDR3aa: CASSLGGLANEKLFF

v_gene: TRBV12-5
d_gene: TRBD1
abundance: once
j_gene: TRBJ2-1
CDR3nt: TGTGCTAGTGCCCCGACAGGGGAGTATGAGCAGTTCTTC
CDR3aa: CASAPTGEYEQFF

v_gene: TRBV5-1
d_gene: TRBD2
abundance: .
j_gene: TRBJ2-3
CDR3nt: TGCGCCAGCAGCTTGGTAGGGACTAGCGGGGTTTCTAGCACAGATACGCAGTATTTT
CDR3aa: CASSLVGTSGVSSTDTQYF

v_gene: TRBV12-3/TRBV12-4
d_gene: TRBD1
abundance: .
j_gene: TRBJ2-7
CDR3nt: TGTGCCAGCAGTGACAGGGGCCTCTACGAGCAGTACTTC
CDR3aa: CASSDRGLYEQYF

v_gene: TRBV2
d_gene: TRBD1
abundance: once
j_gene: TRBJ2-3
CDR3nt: TGTGCCAGCAGACCCGGGACAGGGGGTCCAGATACGCAGTATTTT
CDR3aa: CASRPGTGGPDTQYF

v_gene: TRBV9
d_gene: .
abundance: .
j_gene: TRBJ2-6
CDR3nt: TGTGCCAGCAGCGTATTAGGGGCCGGGGCCAACGTCCTGACTTTC
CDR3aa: CASSVLGAGANVLTF

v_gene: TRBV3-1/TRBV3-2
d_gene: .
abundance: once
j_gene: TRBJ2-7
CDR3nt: TGTGCCAGCAGCGTAACCTCCCCAGGGTTTTACGAGCAGTACTTC
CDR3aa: CASSVTSPGFYEQYF

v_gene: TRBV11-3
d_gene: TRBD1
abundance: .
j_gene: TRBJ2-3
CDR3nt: TGTGCCAGCAGCTTAACCTTGGGACAGGGGAGTACAGATACGCAGTATTTT
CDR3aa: CASSLTLGQGSTDTQYF

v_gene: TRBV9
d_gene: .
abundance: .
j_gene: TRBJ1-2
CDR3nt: TGTGCCAGCAGCGTCCTGGGAGGCTCTAATGGCTACACCTTC
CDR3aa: CASSVLGGSNGYTF

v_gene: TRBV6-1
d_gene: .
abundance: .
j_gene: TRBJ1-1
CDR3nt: TGTGCCAGCAGTGACGCAGGGTATAGAACAAGAGCTTTCTTT
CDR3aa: CASSDAGYRTRAFF

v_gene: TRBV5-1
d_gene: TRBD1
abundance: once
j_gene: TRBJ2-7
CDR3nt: TGCGCCAGCAGCTACGGGGACAGGGCCTCCTACGAGCAGTACTTC
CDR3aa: CASSYGDRASYEQYF

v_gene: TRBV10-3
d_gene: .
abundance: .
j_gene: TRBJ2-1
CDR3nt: TGTGCCATCAGTGACGTGACACTAGAAAATGAGCAGTTCTTC
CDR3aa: CAISDVTLENEQFF

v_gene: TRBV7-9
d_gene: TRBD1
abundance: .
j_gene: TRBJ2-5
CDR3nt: TGTGCCAGCAGCCCCGGACAGGGAGAGACCCAGTACTTC
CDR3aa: CASSPGQGETQYF

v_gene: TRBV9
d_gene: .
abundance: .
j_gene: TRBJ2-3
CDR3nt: TGTGCCAGCAGCGTAGCCGTAGATACGCAGTATTTT
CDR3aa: CASSVAVDTQYF

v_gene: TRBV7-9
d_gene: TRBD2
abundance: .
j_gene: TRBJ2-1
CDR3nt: TGTGCCAGCAGCTTTCGGACTAGCGGGGGCAATGAGCAGTTCTTC
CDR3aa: CASSFRTSGGNEQFF

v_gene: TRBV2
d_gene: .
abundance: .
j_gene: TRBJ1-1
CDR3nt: TGTGCCAGCAGTGACGAGGTGAACACTGAAGCTTTCTTT
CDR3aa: CASSDEVNTEAFF

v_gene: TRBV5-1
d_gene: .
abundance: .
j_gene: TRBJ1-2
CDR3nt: TGCGCCAGCAGCCTCGGCGCAGGGGACCCCTATGGCTACACCTTC
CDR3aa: CASSLGAGDPYGYTF

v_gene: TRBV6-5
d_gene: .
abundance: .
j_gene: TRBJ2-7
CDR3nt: TGTGCCAGCAGTTACTCGGGCCCCCGGGAGCAGTACTTC
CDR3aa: CASSYSGPREQYF

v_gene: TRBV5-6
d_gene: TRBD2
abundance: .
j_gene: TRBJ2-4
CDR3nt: TGTGCCAGCAGCTTAAGAGCGGGGGGGCAAAACATTCAGTACTTC
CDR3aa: CASSLRAGGQNIQYF

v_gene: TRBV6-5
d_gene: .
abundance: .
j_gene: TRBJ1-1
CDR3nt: TGTGCCAGCAGTTACATTTTCGGTGAAGCTTTCTTT
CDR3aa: CASSYIFGEAFF

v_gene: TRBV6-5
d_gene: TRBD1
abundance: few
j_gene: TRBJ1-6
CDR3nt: TGTGCCAGCAGTTATCGGGACAGGGGGTCACCCCTCCACTTT
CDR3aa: CASSYRDRGSPLHF

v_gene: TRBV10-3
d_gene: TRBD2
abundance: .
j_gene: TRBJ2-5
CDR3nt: TGTGCCATCAAGACTAGCGGGGGGGCGGAGACCCAGTACTTC
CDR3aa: CAIKTSGGAETQYF

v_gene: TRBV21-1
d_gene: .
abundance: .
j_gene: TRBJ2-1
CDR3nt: TGTGCCAGCAGACTGAATGAGCAGTTCTTC
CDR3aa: CASRLNEQFF

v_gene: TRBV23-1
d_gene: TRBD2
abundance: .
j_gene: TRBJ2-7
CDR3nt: TGCGCCAGCAGTCAGCTCAACGCCCTACCAGCGGGGACCTCCTACGAGCAGTACTTC
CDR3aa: CASSQLNALPAGTSYEQYF

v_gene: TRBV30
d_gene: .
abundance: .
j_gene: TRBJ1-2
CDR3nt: TGTGCCTGGAGTGTTCGGAACTATGGCTACACCTTC
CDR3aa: CAWSVRNYGYTF

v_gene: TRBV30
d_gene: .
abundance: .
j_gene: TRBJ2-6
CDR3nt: TGTGCCTGGATGCGGAGGGTCTCAGGTGGGGCCAACGTCCTGACTTTC
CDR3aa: CAWMRRVSGGANVLTF

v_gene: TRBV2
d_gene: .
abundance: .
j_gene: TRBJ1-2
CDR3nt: TGTGCCAGCAGGGCACAGGGAAATAACTATGGCTACACCTTC
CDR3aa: CASRAQGNNYGYTF

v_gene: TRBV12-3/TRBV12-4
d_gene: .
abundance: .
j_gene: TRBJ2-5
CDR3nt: TGTGCCAGCAGCATAAGTTCAGTAGAGACCCAGTACTTC
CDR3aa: CASSISSVETQYF

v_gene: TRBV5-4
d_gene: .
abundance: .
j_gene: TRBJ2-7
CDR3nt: TGTGCCAGCAGCTTATGGCTAAGCGGCGAGCAGTACTTC
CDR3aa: CASSLWLSGEQYF

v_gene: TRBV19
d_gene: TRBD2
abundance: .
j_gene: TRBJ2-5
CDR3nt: TGTGCCAGTAGCCTTGGGGCGGGGGTAGAGACCCAGTACTTC
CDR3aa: CASSLGAGVETQYF

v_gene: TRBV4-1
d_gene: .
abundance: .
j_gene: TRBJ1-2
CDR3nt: TGCGCCAGCAGCGTCGGGGGATACTATGGCTACACCTTC
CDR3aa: CASSVGGYYGYTF

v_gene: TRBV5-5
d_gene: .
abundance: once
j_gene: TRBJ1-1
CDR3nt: TGTGCCAGCAGCCTCAGGCCCGGAACTGAAGCTTTCTTT
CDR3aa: CASSLRPGTEAFF

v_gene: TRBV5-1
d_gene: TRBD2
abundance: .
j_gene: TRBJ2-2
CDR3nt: TGCGCCAGCAGCCCGGGACTAGTCTTTGCCGGGGAGCTGTTTTTT
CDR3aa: CASSPGLVFAGELFF